A selection of T cell receptor beta chains follows, all from one sample in a study of T cells after yellow fever vaccination. From the 5' RACE reads, TCRdb called clonotypes with MiXCR, one entry per CDR3 protein. The sample includes 20,000 to 25,000 distinct CDR3 sequences, roughly 3.4% of them seen just once. The sequences come from PBMCs, either bulk or a sorted T-cell subset (CD4+, CD8+, memory, or dextramer-sorted; not recorded which), collected roughly 47 days after the first yellow fever vaccination. The receptors here all came from a man in his late teens or twenties who received the YFV17D yellow fever vaccine. Both conserved end residues are part of each CDR3. D genes are given only for firm matches. The size field is filled for only some rows; it gives once, few, many or a size class.

TRBV11-3	many	TRBJ2-3	TRBD1	TGTGCCAGCAGCCCCGGGGACAGGGGAAGCACAGATACGCAGTATTTT	CASSPGDRGSTDTQYF
TRBV11-2	many	TRBJ2-5	-	TGTGCCAGCAGCTTAGTTCCCGGGCAGGAGACCCAGTACTTC	CASSLVPGQETQYF
TRBV5-6	many	TRBJ2-7	-	TGTGCCAGCAGCTCCCCCGACAGGATATACGAGCAGTACTTC	CASSSPDRIYEQYF
TRBV7-9	many	TRBJ1-6	-	TGTGCCAGCAGCCAGATGGCAGATAATTCACCCCTCCACTTT	CASSQMADNSPLHF
TRBV18	many	TRBJ2-2	-	TGTGCCAGCTCACCCACTCAGGGGTCGGACACCGGGGAGCTGTTTTTT	CASSPTQGSDTGELFF
TRBV3-1	many	TRBJ2-1	TRBD2	TGTGCCAGCAGCCAAGAGTGGACTAGCTCGTACAATGAGCAGTTCTTC	CASSQEWTSSYNEQFF
TRBV4-1	many	TRBJ2-4	-	TGCGCCAGCAGCTCGGCAGGGGGGTATCGGTACTTC	CASSSAGGYRYF
TRBV6-6	-	TRBJ1-3	-	TGTGCCAGCAGTTACTCAGGTGGAAACACCATATATTTT	CASSYSGGNTIYF
TRBV4-3	many	TRBJ1-4	-	TGCGCCAGCAGCCTGTCGGTGTGGGGGCTAAAACTGTTTTTT	CASSLSVWGLKLFF
TRBV11-2	many	TRBJ2-5	-	TGTGCCAGCAGCTTAGGGGCTTGGGAGACCCAGTACTTC	CASSLGAWETQYF
TRBV5-6	many	TRBJ1-1	TRBD1	TGTGCCAGCAGCCCACTGACAGGGGGCAGGACTGAAGCTTTCTTT	CASSPLTGGRTEAFF
TRBV30	many	TRBJ1-5	-	TGTGCCTGGAGCACGCAGCACAATCAGCCCCAGCATTTT	CAWSTQHNQPQHF
TRBV4-3	many	TRBJ2-5	-	TGCGCCAGCAGCCAAGTTTTACGTGGGGGGCGCGGGGAGACCCAGTACTTC	CASSQVLRGGRGETQYF
TRBV5-1	many	TRBJ1-1	-	TGCGCCAGCAGCCTGGGAGGGGGGAGCAATGAAGCTTTCTTT	CASSLGGGSNEAFF
TRBV7-9	many	TRBJ2-3	-	TGTGCCAGCAGCTTATCCACCCGCACAGATACGCAGTATTTT	CASSLSTRTDTQYF
TRBV4-1	many	TRBJ2-3	TRBD2	TGCGCCAGCAGCCAAGTCCTAGCGGGGGGAGTTCAAGATACGCAGTATTTT	CASSQVLAGGVQDTQYF
TRBV5-6	many	TRBJ2-2	TRBD1	TGTGCCAGCAGCATCTCCGGGACAGGGCCTACCGGGGAGCTGTTTTTT	CASSISGTGPTGELFF
TRBV4-1	many	TRBJ1-5	-	TGCGCCAGCAGCCAACTAGGTGACAGCGGTGAAGCCCAGCATTTT	CASSQLGDSGEAQHF
TRBV7-6	many	TRBJ1-3	-	TGTGCCAGCAGCGCCCCAGGGAGAAGCTCTGGAAACACCATATATTTT	CASSAPGRSSGNTIYF
TRBV7-2	many	TRBJ2-1	-	TGTGCCAGCAGGGACCCGGGCGCGTACAATGAGCAGTTCTTC	CASRDPGAYNEQFF
TRBV19	many	TRBJ1-3	-	TGTGCCAGTAGTCACGAGTCTGGAAACACCATATATTTT	CASSHESGNTIYF
TRBV7-2	many	TRBJ2-2	-	TGTGCCAGCAGCTTAGCGCTAGGGGCCCCCGGGGAGCTGTTTTTT	CASSLALGAPGELFF
TRBV20-1	many	TRBJ1-5	TRBD1	TGCAGTGCAGGGACAGGGGGTAATCAGCCCCAGCATTTT	CSAGTGGNQPQHF
TRBV6-1	many	TRBJ2-2	TRBD2	TGTGCCACCATAGGACTAGCGCCCGGGGAGCTGTTTTTT	CATIGLAPGELFF
TRBV7-9	many	TRBJ2-3	-	TGTGCCAGCAGCCGGGCAGGGTCAAGCACAGATACGCAGTATTTT	CASSRAGSSTDTQYF
TRBV4-1	many	TRBJ1-6	-	TGCGCCAGCAGCCAACTTCAAGGGGGAAATTCACCCCTCCACTTT	CASSQLQGGNSPLHF
TRBV4-1	many	TRBJ2-5	-	TGCGCCAGCAGCCACGTTGTTCGGGAGACCCAGTACTTC	CASSHVVRETQYF
TRBV5-1	many	TRBJ2-2	-	TGCGCCAGCAGCTCGGAGCCACTATATGGTGGGGAGCTGTTTTTT	CASSSEPLYGGELFF
TRBV5-1	many	TRBJ2-5	-	TGCGCCAGCTCCCCAGGGGAAAAAGAGACCCAGTACTTC	CASSPGEKETQYF
TRBV10-1	many	TRBJ2-7	-	TGCGCCAGCAGTGAGTCGAGAGTCGGGGAGCAGTACTTC	CASSESRVGEQYF
TRBV20-1	many	TRBJ2-7	-	TGCAGTGCTAGCCCACCCAACCGTTACGAGCAGTACTTC	CSASPPNRYEQYF
TRBV10-3	many	TRBJ2-6	-	TGTGCCATCACCCCAGGCCGACGTTACTCTGGGGCCAACGTCCTGACTTTC	CAITPGRRYSGANVLTF
TRBV7-2	many	TRBJ1-5	-	TGTGCCAGCAGCATTTGGAGGGATCAGCCCCAGCATTTT	CASSIWRDQPQHF
TRBV7-2	many	TRBJ2-7	-	TGTGCCAGCAGCTCGAGGGGTCAGGGCGAGCAGTACTTC	CASSSRGQGEQYF
TRBV24-1	many	TRBJ1-2	-	TGTGCCACCAGTGACACTTGGGATGGCTACACCTTC	CATSDTWDGYTF
TRBV12-3/TRBV12-4	many	TRBJ2-3	TRBD2	TGTGCCAGCAGGTCCCTAGCGGGGGGGCTCACAGATACGCAGTATTTT	CASRSLAGGLTDTQYF
TRBV20-1	many	TRBJ1-5	-	TGCAGTGCTGGCAGGGGCCCAAATCAGCCCCAGCATTTT	CSAGRGPNQPQHF
TRBV19	many	TRBJ1-5	-	TGTGCCAGTCAGGGCGGAAATAGCAATCAGCCCCAGCATTTT	CASQGGNSNQPQHF
TRBV18	many	TRBJ2-1	TRBD1	TGTGCCAGCTCACCGGGACAGGGGGGCTACAATGAGCAGTTCTTC	CASSPGQGGYNEQFF
TRBV5-1	many	TRBJ2-5	-	TGCGCCAGCAGCTTGGTGGGGGGTAGGCAAGAGACCCAGTACTTC	CASSLVGGRQETQYF